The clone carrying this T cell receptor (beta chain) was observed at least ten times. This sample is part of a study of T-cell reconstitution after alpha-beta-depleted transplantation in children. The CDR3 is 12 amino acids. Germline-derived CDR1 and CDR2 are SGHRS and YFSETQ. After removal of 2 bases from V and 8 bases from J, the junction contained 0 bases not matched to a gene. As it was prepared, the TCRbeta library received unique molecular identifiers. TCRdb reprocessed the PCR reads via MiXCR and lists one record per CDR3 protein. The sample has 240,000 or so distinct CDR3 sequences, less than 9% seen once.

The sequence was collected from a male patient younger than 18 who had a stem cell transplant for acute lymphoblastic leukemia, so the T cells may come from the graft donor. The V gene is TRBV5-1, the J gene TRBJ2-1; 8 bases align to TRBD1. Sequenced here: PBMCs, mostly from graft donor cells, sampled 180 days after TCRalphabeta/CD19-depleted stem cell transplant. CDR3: CASSLQGDEQFF. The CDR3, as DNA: TGCGCCAGCAGCTTACAGGGGGATGAGCAGTTCTTC.